This T cell receptor beta chain came from a study of memory B cells and T cells in multiple sclerosis. General study findings and limits: Normalization was needed because clone-set size differences affected shared clonotype counts.

TCRdb keeps only in-frame clones here, not all; method: immunoSEQ multiplex PCR. The top ten hold about 2.8% of the sample, which has 9,000 to 15,000 clones, roughly four fifths seen once. Separate sequencing covered autoproliferating (CFSE-dim) and non-proliferating (CFSE-high) T cells from stimulus-free culture. About 50 million CFSE-labeled PBMCs were cultured around seven days unstimulated, then replicate wells were pooled. CFSE at 0.5 uM labeled the PBMCs, which were then cultured unstimulated. The germline CDR1 and CDR2 sequences are MNHEY and SVGAGI. V dropped 2 bases and J dropped 2; count of bases not matched to a gene: 3. The CDR3 is 14 amino acids. As for this clone: Its antigen remains unknown.

The clonotype comes from a human donor with multiple sclerosis. The specimen was PBMCs from blood kept in culture. The genes are TRBV6-5 and TRBJ2-7; 7 bases are shared with TRBD1. CDR3 sequence reads: CASSYGGQPYEQYF. DNA of the CDR3: TGTGCCAGCAGTTACGGGGGACAGCCCTACGAGCAGTACTTC.